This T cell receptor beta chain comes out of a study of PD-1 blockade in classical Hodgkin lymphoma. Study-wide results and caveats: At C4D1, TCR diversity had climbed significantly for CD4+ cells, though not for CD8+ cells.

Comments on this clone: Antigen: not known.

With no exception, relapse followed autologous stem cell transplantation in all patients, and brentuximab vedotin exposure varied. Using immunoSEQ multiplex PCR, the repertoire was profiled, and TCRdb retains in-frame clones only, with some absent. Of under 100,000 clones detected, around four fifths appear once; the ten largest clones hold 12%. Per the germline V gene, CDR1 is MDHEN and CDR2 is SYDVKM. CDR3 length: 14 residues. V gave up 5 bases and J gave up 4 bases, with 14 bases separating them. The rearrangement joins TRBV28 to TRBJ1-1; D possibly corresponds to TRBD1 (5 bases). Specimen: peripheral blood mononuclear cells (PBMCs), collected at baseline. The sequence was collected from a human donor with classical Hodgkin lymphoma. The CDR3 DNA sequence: TGTGCCAGCAGTAATCCGGGACTAACCACTGAAGCTTTCTTT. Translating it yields CASSNPGLTTEAFF.